This TCR beta chain was identified during a study of blood T cell repertoires in COVID-19. Study details: The United States, Italy and Spain provided the acute and convalescent COVID-19 samples. T cells, B-cell-depleted T cells, or PBMCs provided the cDNA or gDNA that served as material.

CDR1 SQVTM and CDR2 ANQGSEA come from the germline V gene. This CDR3 has 14 residues. The V and J ends lost 6 bases and 2 bases respectively, with 17 bases between them. Per the authors' pipeline: How many nucleated cells were present was estimated from reference gene primer amplification. Data came from immunoSEQ multiplex PCR; TCRdb stores just in-frame clones and leaves some out. The D gene and trimming were derived from the DNA, and the V and J assignments and clone size from that table. The top ten hold under 2.5% of the sample, which has about 120,000 clones, over 80% seen once. This rearrangement joins TRBV29-1 to TRBJ2-7; the D gene is possibly TRBD2 (6 bases). The sample taken for sequencing was peripheral blood. The receptor was isolated from a man between 25 and 39 years old with acute or convalescent COVID-19. Here the CDR3 DNA reads TGCAGCGTGAGGATACCGGGACTGCCCTACGAGCAGTACTTC. Translated: CSVRIPGLPYEQYF.